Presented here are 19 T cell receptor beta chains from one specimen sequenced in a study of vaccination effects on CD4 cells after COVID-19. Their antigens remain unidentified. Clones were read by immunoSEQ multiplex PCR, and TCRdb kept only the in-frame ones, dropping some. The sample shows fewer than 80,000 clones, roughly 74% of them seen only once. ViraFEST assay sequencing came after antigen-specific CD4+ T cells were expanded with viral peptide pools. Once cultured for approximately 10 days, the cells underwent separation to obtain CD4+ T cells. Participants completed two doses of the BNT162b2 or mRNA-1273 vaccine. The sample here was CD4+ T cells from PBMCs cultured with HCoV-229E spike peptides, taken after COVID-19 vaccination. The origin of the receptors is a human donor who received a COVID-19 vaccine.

CDR3 sequence (DNA): TGTGCCAGCAGCGTTTACGGGGGTAGCACAGATACGCAGTATTTT. It is translated as CASSVYGGSTDTQYF. This chain joins TRBV9 and TRBJ2-3, with a weak D call TRBD2 (6 bases). Germline values: CDR1 SGDLS, CDR2 YYNGEE. The CDR3 loop spans 15 amino acids. Trimming pared 2 bases from V and 0 bases from J, leaving 10 bases between.

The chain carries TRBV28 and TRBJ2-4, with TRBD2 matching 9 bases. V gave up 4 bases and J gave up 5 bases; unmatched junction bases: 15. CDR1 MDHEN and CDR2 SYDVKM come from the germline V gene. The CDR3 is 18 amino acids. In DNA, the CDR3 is TGTGCCAGCAGTTCTGGGCGGGGGGGCCGGGGGCCCCAAAACATTCAGTACTTC. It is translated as CASSSGRGGRGPQNIQYF.

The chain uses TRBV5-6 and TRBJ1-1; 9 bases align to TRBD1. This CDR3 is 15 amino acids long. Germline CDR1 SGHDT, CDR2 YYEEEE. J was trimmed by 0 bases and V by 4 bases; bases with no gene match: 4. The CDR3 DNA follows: TGTGCCAGCAGCGGGGGACAGGGCCTGAACACTGAAGCTTTCTTT. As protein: CASSGGQGLNTEAFF.

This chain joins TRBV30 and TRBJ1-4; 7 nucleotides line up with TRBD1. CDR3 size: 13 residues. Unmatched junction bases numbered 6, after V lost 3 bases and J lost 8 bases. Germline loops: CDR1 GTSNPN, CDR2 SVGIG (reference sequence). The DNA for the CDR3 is TGTGCCTGGAGGGGACAGCCGTACGAAAAACTGTTTTTT. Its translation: CAWRGQPYEKLFF.

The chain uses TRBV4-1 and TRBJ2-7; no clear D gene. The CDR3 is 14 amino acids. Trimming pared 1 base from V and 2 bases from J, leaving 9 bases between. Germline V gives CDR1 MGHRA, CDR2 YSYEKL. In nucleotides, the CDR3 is TGCGCCAGCAGCCAAGTTAGGTCGGCCTACGAGCAGTACGTC. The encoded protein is CASSQVRSAYEQYV.

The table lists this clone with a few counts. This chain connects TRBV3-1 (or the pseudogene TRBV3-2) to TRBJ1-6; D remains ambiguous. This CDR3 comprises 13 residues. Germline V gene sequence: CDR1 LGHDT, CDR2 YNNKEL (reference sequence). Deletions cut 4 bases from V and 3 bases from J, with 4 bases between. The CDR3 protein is CASSRDYNSPLHF. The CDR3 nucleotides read TGTGCCAGCAGCCGTGACTATAATTCACCCCTCCACTTT.

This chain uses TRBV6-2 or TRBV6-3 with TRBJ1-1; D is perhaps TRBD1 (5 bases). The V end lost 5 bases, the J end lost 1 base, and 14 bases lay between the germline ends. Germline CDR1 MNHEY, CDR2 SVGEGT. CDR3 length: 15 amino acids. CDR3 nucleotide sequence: TGTGCCAGCAGTGGGGGTATGGCGGCGAACACTGAAGCTTTCTTT. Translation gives CASSGGMAANTEAFF.

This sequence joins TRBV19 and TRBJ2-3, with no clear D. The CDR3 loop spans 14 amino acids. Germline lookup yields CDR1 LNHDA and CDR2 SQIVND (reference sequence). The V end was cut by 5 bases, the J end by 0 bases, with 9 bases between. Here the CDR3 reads CASSQRLSTDTQYF. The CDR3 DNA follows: TGTGCCAGTAGTCAGAGACTCAGCACAGATACGCAGTATTTT.

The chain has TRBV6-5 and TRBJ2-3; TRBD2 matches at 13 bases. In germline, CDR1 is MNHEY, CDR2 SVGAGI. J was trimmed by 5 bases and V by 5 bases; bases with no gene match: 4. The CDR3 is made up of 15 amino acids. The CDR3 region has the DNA TGTGCCAGCAGTACTAGCGGGGGGGCTGGAGATACGCAGTATTTT. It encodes CASSTSGGAGDTQYF.

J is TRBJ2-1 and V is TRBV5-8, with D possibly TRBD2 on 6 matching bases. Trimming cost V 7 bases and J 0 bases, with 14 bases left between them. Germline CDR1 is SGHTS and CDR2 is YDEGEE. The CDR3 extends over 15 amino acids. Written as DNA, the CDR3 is TGTGCCAGCCCAAGCGACGGGAGCTCCTACAATGAGCAGTTCTTC. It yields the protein CASPSDGSSYNEQFF.

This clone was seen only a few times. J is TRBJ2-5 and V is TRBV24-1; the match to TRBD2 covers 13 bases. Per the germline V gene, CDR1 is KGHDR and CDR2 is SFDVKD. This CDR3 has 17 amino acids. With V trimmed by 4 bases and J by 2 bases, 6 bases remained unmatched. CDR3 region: CATSDLGTSGEQETQYF. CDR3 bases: TGTGCCACCAGTGACCTCGGGACTAGCGGGGAGCAAGAGACCCAGTACTTC.

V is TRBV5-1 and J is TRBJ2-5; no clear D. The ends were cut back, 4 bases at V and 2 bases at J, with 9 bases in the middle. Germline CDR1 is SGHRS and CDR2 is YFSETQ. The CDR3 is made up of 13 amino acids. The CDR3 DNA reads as TGCGCCAGCAGCCCCGAGAGTCAAGAGACCCAGTACTTC. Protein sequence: CASSPESQETQYF.

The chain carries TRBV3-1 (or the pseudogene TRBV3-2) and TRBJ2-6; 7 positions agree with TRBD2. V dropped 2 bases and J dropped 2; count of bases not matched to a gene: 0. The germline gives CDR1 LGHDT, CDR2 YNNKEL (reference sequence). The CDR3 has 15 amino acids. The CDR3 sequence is CASSQRGAGANVLTF. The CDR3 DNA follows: TGTGCCAGCAGCCAACGGGGGGCTGGGGCCAACGTCCTGACTTTC.

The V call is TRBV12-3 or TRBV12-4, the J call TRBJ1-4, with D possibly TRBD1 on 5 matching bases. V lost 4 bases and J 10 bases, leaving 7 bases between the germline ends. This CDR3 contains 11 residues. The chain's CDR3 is CASSSRGKLFF. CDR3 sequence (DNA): TGTGCCAGCAGTTCTAGGGGAAAACTGTTTTTT.

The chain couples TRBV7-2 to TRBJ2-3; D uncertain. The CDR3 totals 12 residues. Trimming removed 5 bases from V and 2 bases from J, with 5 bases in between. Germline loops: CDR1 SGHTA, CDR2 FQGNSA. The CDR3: CASSGYTDTQYF. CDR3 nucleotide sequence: TGTGCCAGCAGCGGGTACACAGATACGCAGTATTTT.

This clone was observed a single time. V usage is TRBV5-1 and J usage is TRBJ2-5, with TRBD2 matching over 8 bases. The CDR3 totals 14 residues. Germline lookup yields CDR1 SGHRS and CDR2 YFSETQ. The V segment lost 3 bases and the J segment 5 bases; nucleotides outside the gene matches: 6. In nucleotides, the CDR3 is TGCGCCAGCAGCTCCCGCGGGGGGACGGAGACCCAGTACTTC. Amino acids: CASSSRGGTETQYF.

Here the CDR3 reads CASSKDSGGAFLEQFF. CDR3 nucleotides: TGTGCCAGCAGCAAAGATAGCGGGGGGGCCTTCTTGGAGCAGTTCTTC. V gene TRBV7-2 combines with J gene TRBJ2-1; TRBD2 agrees at 11 bases. V lost 5 bases to trimming and J lost 10 bases; unmatched junction nucleotides: 13. The CDR3 has 16 amino acids. The germline gives CDR1 SGHTA, CDR2 FQGNSA.

CDR3 bases: TGTGCCAGCACTAGACAGGGCCTACAAGAGACCCAGTACTTC. It is translated as CASTRQGLQETQYF. This chain connects TRBV2 to TRBJ2-5; 7 bases agree with TRBD1. Germline V gene data show CDR1 as SNHLY and CDR2 as FYNNEI. J was trimmed by 2 bases and V by 7 bases; bases with no gene match: 7. This CDR3 is built from 14 residues.

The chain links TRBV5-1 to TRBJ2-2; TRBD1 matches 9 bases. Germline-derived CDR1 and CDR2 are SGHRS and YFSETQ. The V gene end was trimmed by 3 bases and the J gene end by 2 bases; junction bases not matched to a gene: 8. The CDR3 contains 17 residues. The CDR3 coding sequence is TGCGCCAGCAGCTCAGACAGGGGGAATGGTAACACCGGGGAGCTGTTTTTT. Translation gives CASSSDRGNGNTGELFF.